These 9 T cell receptor beta chains were sequenced from one sample in a study of shared clonotypes between healthy human individuals. Produced via immunoSEQ multiplex PCR; TCRdb's table is partial and in-frame only. The sample lists around 2,000,000 clones; 90% to 95% were seen once. Terminally differentiated effector memory CD45RA+ cells were excluded from the naive CD8 cells, which were CD45RO-negative and positively selected for CCR7. Sequenced input: naive CD8+ T cells from PBMCs. The receptor source for this set is a man aged 18 to 35 in good health. Some clones in this sample may be carry-over from other donors' samples.

The chain has TRBV7-2 and TRBJ2-3; 8 positions agree with TRBD2. This CDR3 has 13 residues. Losses at the gene ends were 10 bases for V and 3 bases for J; bases not matched to a gene: 6. Germline V lookup: CDR1 SGHTA, CDR2 FQGNSA. CDR3 region: CANQRGLTDTQYF. The CDR3 coding sequence is TGTGCCAATCAGCGGGGGCTAACAGATACGCAGTATTTT.

The chain employs TRBV27 and TRBJ2-7, with 8 bases fitting TRBD1. CDR1 and CDR2 (germline): MNHEY, SMNVEV (reference sequence). Unmatched junction bases numbered 4, after V lost 1 base and J lost 5 bases. The CDR3 consists of 14 residues. The CDR3 DNA reads as TGTGCCAGCAGTTTATTCGGGACAGGTAACGAGCAGTACTTC. Translated, it gives CASSLFGTGNEQYF.

This clone was observed a few times. This chain connects TRBV19 to TRBJ1-2; D is unresolved. The germline V and J ends were trimmed by 8 bases and 6 bases, with 13 bases remaining between them. Germline CDR1 reads LNHDA; CDR2 reads SQIVND (reference sequence). The CDR3 is 12 amino acids. The CDR3 reads CASLVRGNGYTF. CDR3 coding DNA: TGTGCCAGTCTTGTCCGAGGGAATGGCTACACCTTC.

The chain joins TRBV28 to TRBJ1-1, with TRBD1 matching 10 bases. Per the germline V gene, CDR1 is MDHEN and CDR2 is SYDVKM. The junction had 16 bases not matched to a gene; V was cut back by 6 bases and J by 3 bases. The CDR3 runs to 18 residues. The CDR3, as DNA: TGTGCCAGCAGCCTTGCCTCCGGGACAGGGGTGGGGGACACTGAAGCTTTCTTT. Translating it yields CASSLASGTGVGDTEAFF.

The rearrangement uses TRBV19 and TRBJ1-1, with D possibly TRBD1 on 5 matching bases. The CDR3 extends over 17 amino acids. Deletions cut 4 bases from V and 6 bases from J, with 24 bases between. Germline CDR1 is LNHDA and CDR2 is SQIVND (reference sequence). CDR3: CASSTPPGTHRAAEAFF. Written as DNA, the CDR3 is TGTGCCAGTAGTACCCCTCCTGGGACGCATAGGGCCGCTGAAGCTTTCTTT.

The V gene is TRBV29-1, the J gene TRBJ2-1; D unclear. This CDR3 region has 16 residues. The V end was cut by 4 bases, the J end by 2 bases, with 18 bases between. Germline CDR1 SQVTM, CDR2 ANQGSEA. The CDR3 DNA follows: TGCAGCGTTGGTTTGTCGTTGGTCCTAACCTACAATGAGCAGTTCTTC. It yields the protein CSVGLSLVLTYNEQFF.

This sequence joins TRBV4-1 and TRBJ2-1; TRBD2 agrees at 10 bases. Losses at the gene ends were 2 bases for V and 5 bases for J; bases not matched to a gene: 6. The CDR3 consists of 16 residues. Germline V CDR1 and CDR2: MGHRA, YSYEKL. The CDR3 loop reads CASSQLAGAPNNEQFF. The CDR3 nucleotides are TGCGCCAGCAGCCAACTAGCGGGAGCACCTAACAATGAGCAGTTCTTC.

J is TRBJ1-1 and V is TRBV27, with TRBD1 matching 11 bases. The length of the CDR3 is 16 residues. V trimming: 5 bases; J trimming: 6 bases; junction bases outside the gene matches: 11. The germline CDR1 and CDR2 sequences are MNHEY and SMNVEV (reference sequence). The CDR3 protein is CASSPGTGGLWAEAFF. In DNA form, the CDR3 reads TGTGCCAGCAGTCCCGGGACAGGGGGACTTTGGGCTGAAGCTTTCTTT.

The chain links TRBV28 to TRBJ2-7; the match to TRBD1 covers 9 bases. V gave up 5 bases and J gave up 8 bases; unmatched junction bases: 13. Germline CDR1 MDHEN, CDR2 SYDVKM. This CDR3 comprises 15 residues. CDR3 loop: CASSPPLGQGRKQYF. The DNA of the CDR3 is TGTGCCAGCAGTCCTCCCCTCGGACAGGGGAGAAAGCAGTACTTC. The variable domain in full, with the rest retrieved from reference TRBV28 and TRBJ2-7, is DVKVTQSSRYLVKRTGEKVFLECVQDMDHENMFWYRQDPGLGLRLIYFSYDVKMKEKGDIPEGYSVSREKKERFSLILESASTNQTSMYLCASSPPLGQGRKQYFGPGTRLTVT.